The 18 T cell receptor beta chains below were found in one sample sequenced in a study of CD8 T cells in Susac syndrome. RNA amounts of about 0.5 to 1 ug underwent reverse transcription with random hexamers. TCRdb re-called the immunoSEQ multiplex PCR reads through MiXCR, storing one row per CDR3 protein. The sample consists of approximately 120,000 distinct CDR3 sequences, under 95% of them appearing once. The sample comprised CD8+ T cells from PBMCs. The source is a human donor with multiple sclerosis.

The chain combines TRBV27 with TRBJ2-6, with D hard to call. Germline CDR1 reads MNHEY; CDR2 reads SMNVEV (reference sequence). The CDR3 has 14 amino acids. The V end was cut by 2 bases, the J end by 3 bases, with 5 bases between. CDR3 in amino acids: CASSLSLGANVLTF. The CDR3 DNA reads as TGTGCCAGCAGTTTAAGTCTTGGGGCCAACGTCCTGACTTTC.

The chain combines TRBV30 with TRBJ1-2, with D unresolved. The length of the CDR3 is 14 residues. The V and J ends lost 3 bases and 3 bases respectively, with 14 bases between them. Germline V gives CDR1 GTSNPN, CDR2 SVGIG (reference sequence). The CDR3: CAWSEDVRYYGYTF. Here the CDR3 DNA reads TGTGCCTGGAGCGAAGACGTCAGGTACTATGGCTACACCTTC.

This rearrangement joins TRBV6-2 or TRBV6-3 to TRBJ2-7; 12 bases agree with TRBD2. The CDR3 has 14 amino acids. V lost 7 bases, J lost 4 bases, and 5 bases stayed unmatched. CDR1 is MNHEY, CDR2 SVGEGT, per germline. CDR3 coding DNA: TGTGCCAGCATACTGACTAGCGGGAGTTACGAGCAGTACTTC. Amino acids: CASILTSGSYEQYF.

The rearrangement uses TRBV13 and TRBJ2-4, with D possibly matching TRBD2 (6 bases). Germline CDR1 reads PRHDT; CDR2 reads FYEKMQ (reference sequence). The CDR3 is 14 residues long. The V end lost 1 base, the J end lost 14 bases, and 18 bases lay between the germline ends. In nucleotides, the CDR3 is TGTGCCAGCAGCTTAGCCGGGGGACCGGCTGAAAAGTACTTC. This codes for CASSLAGGPAEKYF.

The CDR3 sequence: CASSLSQGQTNTGELFF. DNA for the CDR3: TGTGCCAGCAGCTTAAGCCAGGGTCAGACGAACACCGGGGAGCTGTTTTTT. The chain employs TRBV7-8 and TRBJ2-2; D is perhaps TRBD1 (5 bases). Trimming took off 2 bases at V and 0 bases at J, with 13 bases between the two ends. Germline assignment: CDR1 SGHVS and CDR2 FQNEAQ. There are 17 residues in the CDR3.

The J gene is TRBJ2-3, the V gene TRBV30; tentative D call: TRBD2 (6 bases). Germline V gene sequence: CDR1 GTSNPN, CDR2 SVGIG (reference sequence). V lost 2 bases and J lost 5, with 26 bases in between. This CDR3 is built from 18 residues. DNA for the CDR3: TGTGCCTGGAGTACCCTTCGGAGTTTAGGGACGGAGGGAGATACGCAGTATTTT. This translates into CAWSTLRSLGTEGDTQYF. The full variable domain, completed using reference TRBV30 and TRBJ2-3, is SQTIHQWPATLVQPVGSPLSLECTVEGTSNPNLYWYRQAAGRGLQLLFYSVGIGQISSEVPQNLSASRPQDRQFILSSKKLLLSDSGFYLCAWSTLRSLGTEGDTQYFGPGTRLTVL.

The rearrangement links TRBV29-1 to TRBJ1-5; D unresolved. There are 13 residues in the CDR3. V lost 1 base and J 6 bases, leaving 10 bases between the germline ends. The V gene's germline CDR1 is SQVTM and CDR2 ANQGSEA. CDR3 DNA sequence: TGCAGCGTTGAAGGAGAAGGGAGTCAGCCCCAGCATTTT. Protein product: CSVEGEGSQPQHF.

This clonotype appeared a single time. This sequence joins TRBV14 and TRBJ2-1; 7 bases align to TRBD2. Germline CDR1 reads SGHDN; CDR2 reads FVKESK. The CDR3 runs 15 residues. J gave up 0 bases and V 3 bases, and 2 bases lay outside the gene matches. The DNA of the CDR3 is TGTGCCAGCAGCCAGAGCGGGGCCTCCTACAATGAGCAGTTCTTC. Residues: CASSQSGASYNEQFF.

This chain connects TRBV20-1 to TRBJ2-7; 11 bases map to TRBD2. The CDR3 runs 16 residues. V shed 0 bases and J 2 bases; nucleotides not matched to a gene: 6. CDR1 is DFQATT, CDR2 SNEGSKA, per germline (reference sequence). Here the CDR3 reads CSAREPRSGRAYEQYF. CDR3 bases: TGCAGTGCTAGAGAACCCCGTAGCGGGAGGGCCTACGAGCAGTACTTC.

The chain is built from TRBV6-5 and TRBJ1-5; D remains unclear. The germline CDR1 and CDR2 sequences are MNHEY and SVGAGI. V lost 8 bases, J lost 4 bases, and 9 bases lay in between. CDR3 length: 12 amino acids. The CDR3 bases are TGTGCCAGCGGACCAACGAATCAGCCCCAGCATTTT. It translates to CASGPTNQPQHF.

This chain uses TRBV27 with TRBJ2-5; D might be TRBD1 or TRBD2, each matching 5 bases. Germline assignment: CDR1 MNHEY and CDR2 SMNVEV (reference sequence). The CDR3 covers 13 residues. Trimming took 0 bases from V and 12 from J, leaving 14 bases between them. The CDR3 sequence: CASSLSFRDQKYF. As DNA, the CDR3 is TGTGCCAGCAGTTTATCGTTCCGGGACCAGAAGTACTTC.

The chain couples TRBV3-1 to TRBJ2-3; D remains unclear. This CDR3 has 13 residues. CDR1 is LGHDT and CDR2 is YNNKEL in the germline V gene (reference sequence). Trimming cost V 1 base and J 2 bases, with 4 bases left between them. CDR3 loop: CASSQVITDTQYF. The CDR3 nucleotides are TGTGCCAGCAGCCAAGTAATCACAGATACGCAGTATTTT.

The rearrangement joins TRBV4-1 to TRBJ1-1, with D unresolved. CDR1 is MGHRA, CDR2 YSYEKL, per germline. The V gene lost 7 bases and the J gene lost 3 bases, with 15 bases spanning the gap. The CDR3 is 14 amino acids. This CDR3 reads CASMRNLADTEAFF. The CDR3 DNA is TGCGCCAGCATGCGGAATCTCGCGGACACTGAAGCTTTCTTT.

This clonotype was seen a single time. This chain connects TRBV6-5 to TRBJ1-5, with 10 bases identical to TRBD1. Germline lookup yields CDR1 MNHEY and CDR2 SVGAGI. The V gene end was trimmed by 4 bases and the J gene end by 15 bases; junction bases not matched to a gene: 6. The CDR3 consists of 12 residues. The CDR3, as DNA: TGTGCCAGCAGTTCTGGACAGGGGGGGCGGCATTTT. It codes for CASSSGQGGRHF.

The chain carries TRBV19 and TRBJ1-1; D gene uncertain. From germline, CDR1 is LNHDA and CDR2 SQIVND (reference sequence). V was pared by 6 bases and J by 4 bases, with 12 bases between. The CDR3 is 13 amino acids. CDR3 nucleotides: TGTGCCAGTAGACTCCGAGGGCTCACTGAAGCTTTCTTT. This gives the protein CASRLRGLTEAFF. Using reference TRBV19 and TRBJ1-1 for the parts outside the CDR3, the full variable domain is DGGITQSPKYLFRKEGQNVTLSCEQNLNHDAMYWYRQDPGQGLRLIYYSQIVNDFQKGDIAEGYSVSREKKESFPLTVTSAQKNPTAFYLCASRLRGLTEAFFGQGTRLTVV.

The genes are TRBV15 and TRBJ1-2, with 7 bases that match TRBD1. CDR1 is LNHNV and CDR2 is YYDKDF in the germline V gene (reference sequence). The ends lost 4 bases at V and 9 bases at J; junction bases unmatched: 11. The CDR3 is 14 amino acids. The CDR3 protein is CATSNWDSLGSYTF. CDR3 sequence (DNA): TGTGCCACCAGCAATTGGGACAGCCTGGGTAGCTACACCTTC.

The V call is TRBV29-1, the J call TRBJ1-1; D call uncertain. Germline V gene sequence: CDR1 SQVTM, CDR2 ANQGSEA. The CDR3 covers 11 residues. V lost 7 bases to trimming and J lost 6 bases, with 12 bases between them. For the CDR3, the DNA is TGCAGCGGTCAGGTTGGGCCTGAAGCTTTCTTT. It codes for CSGQVGPEAFF.

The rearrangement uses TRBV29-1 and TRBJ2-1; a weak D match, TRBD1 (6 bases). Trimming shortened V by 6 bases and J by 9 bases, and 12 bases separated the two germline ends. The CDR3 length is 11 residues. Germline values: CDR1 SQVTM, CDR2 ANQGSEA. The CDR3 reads CSVVRGVEQFF. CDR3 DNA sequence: TGCAGCGTCGTCAGGGGTGTTGAGCAGTTCTTC.